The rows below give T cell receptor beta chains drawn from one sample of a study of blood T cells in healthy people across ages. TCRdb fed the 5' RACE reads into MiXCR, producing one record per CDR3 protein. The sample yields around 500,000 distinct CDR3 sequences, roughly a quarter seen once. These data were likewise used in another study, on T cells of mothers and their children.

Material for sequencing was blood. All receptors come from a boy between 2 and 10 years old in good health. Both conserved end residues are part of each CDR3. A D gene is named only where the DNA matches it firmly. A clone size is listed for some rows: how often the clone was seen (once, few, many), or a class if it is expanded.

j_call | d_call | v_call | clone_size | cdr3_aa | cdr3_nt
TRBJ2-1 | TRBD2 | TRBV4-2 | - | CASSQGVGGWDNEQFF | TGTGCCAGCAGCCAAGGGGTCGGGGGGTGGGACAATGAGCAGTTCTTC
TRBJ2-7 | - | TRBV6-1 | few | CASSGRDDEQYF | TGTGCCAGCAGTGGCCGGGATGACGAGCAGTACTTC
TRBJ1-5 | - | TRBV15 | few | CATSRVSKVQPQHF | TGTGCCACCAGCAGAGTATCCAAGGTTCAGCCCCAGCATTTT
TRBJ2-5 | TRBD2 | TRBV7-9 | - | CASSRLAGGKTQYF | TGTGCCAGCAGCCGACTAGCGGGGGGAAAGACCCAGTACTTC
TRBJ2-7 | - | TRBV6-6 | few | CASSPRGGTYEQYF | TGTGCCAGCAGTCCTAGGGGTGGGACCTACGAGCAGTACTTC
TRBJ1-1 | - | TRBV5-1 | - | CASSLKDNTEAFF | TGCGCCAGCAGCTTAAAGGATAACACTGAAGCTTTCTTT
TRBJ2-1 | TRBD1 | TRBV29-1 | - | CSVMTGGYNEQFF | TGCAGCGTCATGACAGGGGGGTACAATGAGCAGTTCTTC
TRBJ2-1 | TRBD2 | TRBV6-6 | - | CASSTGGASSYNEQFF | TGTGCCAGCAGTACGGGGGGGGCGAGCTCCTACAATGAGCAGTTCTTC
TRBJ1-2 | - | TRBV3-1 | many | CASSDIRVNYGYTF | TGTGCCAGCAGCGACATCAGGGTTAACTATGGCTACACCTTC
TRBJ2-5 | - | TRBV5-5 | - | CASSQSRTQYF | TGTGCCAGCAGTCAGTCGCGGACCCAGTACTTC
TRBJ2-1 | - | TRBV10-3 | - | CAISVGAINEQFF | TGTGCCATCTCTGTGGGGGCAATCAATGAGCAGTTCTTC
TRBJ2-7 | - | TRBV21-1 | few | CASSKYQGTSGKDGYEQYF | TGTGCCAGCAGCAAATACCAAGGGACTAGCGGGAAAGACGGCTACGAGCAGTACTTC
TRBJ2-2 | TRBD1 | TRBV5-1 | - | CASSPRCDCSGTGDMNTGELFF | TGCGCCAGCAGCCCAAGGTGTGATTGCAGCGGGACAGGGGACATGAACACCGGGGAGCTGTTTTTT
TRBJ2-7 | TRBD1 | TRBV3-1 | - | CASSQDIAAGGQVPYEQYF | TGTGCCAGCAGCCAAGATATTGCGGCAGGGGGTCAGGTCCCCTACGAGCAGTACTTC
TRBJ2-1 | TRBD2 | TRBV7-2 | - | CASSLGLRGRAHDEQFF | TGTGCCAGCAGCTTAGGGCTTCGCGGGAGGGCCCACGATGAGCAGTTCTTC
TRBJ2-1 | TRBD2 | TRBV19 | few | CASSTPRLAGGTYNEQFF | TGTGCCAGTAGTACTCCCCGACTAGCGGGGGGCACCTACAATGAGCAGTTCTTC
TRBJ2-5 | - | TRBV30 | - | CAWSVIAEQETQYF | TGTGCCTGGAGTGTGATAGCGGAGCAAGAGACCCAGTACTTC
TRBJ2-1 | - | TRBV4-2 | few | CASSLQETLGNEQFF | TGTGCCAGCAGCCTACAGGAGACTCTGGGGAATGAGCAGTTCTTC
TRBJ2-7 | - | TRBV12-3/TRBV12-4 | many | CASNPVGGNEQYF | TGTGCCAGCAACCCCGTGGGGGGTAACGAGCAGTACTTC
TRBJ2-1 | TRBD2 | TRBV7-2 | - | CASSPPGLAENEQFF | TGTGCCAGCAGCCCCCCGGGACTAGCAGAGAATGAGCAGTTCTTC
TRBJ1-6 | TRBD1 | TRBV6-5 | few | CASSYQATGGSPLHF | TGTGCCAGCAGTTACCAAGCCACAGGGGGTTCACCCCTCCACTTT
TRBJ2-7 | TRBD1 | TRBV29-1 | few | CSAQRWTGSYEQYF | TGCAGCGCCCAGAGGTGGACAGGGTCCTACGAGCAGTACTTC
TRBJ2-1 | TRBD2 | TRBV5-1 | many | CASSAGGLALFGYEQFF | TGCGCCAGCAGCGCGGGGGGGCTAGCTCTCTTCGGATATGAGCAGTTCTTC
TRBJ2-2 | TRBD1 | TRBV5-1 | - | CASSLGQGSGELFF | TGCGCCAGCAGCTTGGGACAGGGTTCCGGGGAGCTGTTTTTT
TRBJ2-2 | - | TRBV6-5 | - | CASSYVQAQELFF | TGTGCCAGCAGTTACGTCCAAGCCCAGGAGCTGTTTTTT
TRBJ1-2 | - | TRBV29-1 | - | CSVEARAGPHYGYTF | TGCAGCGTTGAAGCCCGGGCAGGGCCGCACTATGGCTACACCTTC
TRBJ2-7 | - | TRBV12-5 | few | CASGLDNGYEQYF | TGTGCTAGTGGTTTGGATAACGGCTACGAGCAGTACTTC
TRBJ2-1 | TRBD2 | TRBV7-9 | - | CASSPIAGSSYNEQFF | TGTGCCAGCAGCCCTATAGCGGGTAGCTCCTACAATGAGCAGTTCTTC
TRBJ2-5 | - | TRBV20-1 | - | CSQLAAKAQYF | TGCAGCCAGCTAGCCGCGAAGGCCCAGTACTTC
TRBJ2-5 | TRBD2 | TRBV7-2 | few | CASSQNSGSSETQYF | TGTGCCAGCAGCCAAAATAGCGGGAGCAGTGAGACCCAGTACTTC
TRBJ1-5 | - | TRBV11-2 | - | CASSLNTGGNQPQHF | TGTGCCAGCAGCTTAAATACGGGAGGCAATCAGCCCCAGCATTTT
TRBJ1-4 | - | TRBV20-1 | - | CSARSGREEKLFF | TGCAGTGCTAGGTCTGGGCGTGAGGAAAAACTGTTTTTT
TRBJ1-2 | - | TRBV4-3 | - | CASSQGGERYGYTF | TGCGCCAGCAGCCAAGGGGGGGAACGCTATGGCTACACCTTC
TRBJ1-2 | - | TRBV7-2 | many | CASSLAGGGYTF | TGTGCCAGCAGCTTAGCGGGGGGTGGCTACACCTTC
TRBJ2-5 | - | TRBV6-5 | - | CASSYSGGHETQYF | TGTGCCAGCAGTTACTCCGGAGGCCACGAGACCCAGTACTTC
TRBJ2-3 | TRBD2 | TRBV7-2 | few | CASSFPLAGVGGTDTQYF | TGTGCCAGCAGCTTCCCCTTAGCGGGAGTGGGAGGGACAGATACGCAGTATTTT
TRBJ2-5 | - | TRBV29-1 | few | CSVADRAAQYF | TGCAGCGTTGCCGACAGAGCGGCCCAGTACTTC
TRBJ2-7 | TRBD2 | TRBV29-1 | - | CSVLTSGGYFYEQYF | TGCAGCGTTCTAACTAGCGGGGGTTATTTTTACGAGCAGTACTTC
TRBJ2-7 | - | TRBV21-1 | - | CASSPKPGQPAYEQYF | TGTGCCAGCAGCCCCAAGCCGGGACAACCAGCCTACGAGCAGTACTTC
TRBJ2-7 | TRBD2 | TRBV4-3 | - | CASSQTWTSGPGRQYF | TGCGCCAGCAGCCAAACTTGGACTAGCGGGCCTGGCCGACAGTACTTC
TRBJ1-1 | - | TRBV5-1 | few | CASSLGPLGGVNTEAFF | TGCGCCAGCAGCTTGGGACCCCTGGGGGGGGTGAACACTGAAGCTTTCTTT
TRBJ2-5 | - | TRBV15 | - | CATSRDRRVETQYF | TGTGCCACCAGCAGAGATCGACGCGTCGAGACCCAGTACTTC
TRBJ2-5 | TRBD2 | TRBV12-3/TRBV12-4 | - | CASRTSSGQETQYF | TGTGCCAGCAGAACCTCTAGCGGACAAGAGACCCAGTACTTC
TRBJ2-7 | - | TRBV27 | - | CASRPGLETYEQYF | TGTGCCAGCAGGCCGGGACTCGAAACTTACGAGCAGTACTTC
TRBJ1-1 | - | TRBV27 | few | CASSLQLFDTEAFF | TGTGCTAGCAGTTTACAGCTTTTCGACACTGAAGCTTTCTTT
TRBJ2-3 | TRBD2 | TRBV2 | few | CASSERLADTDTQYF | TGTGCCAGCAGTGAAAGACTAGCGGACACAGATACGCAGTATTTT
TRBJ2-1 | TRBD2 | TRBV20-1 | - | CSARDRWGLYNEQFF | TGCAGTGCTAGAGATCGCTGGGGACTATACAATGAGCAGTTCTTC
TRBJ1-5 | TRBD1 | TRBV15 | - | CATSSTGGLGPQHF | TGTGCCACCAGCAGCACAGGGGGCTTAGGGCCCCAGCATTTT
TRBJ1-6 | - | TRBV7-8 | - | CASSLSGSPLHF | TGTGCCAGCAGCTTAAGTGGGTCACCCCTCCACTTT
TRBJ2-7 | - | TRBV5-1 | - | CASSLVGRNHEQYF | TGCGCCAGCAGCTTGGTAGGGAGAAACCACGAGCAGTACTTC
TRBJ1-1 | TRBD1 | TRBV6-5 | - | CASSETGLTGVEAFF | TGTGCCAGCAGTGAGACAGGGTTGACAGGGGTTGAAGCTTTCTTT
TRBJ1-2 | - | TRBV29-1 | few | CSVTPKGGRGGYTF | TGCAGCGTCACCCCCAAGGGGGGTAGGGGTGGCTACACCTTC
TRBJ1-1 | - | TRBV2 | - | CASSEAGRAFF | TGTGCCAGCAGTGAAGCAGGGAGAGCTTTCTTT
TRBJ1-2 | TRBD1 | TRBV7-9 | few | CASSEPKGANYGYTF | TGTGCCAGCAGCGAGCCCAAGGGGGCGAACTATGGCTACACCTTC
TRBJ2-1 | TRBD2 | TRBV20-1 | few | CSAKLAGDWEFF | TGCAGTGCTAAACTAGCGGGGGACTGGGAGTTCTTC
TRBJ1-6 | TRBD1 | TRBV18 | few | CASSQSTGQLNSPLHF | TGTGCCAGCTCACAATCCACGGGACAGCTTAATTCACCCCTCCACTTT